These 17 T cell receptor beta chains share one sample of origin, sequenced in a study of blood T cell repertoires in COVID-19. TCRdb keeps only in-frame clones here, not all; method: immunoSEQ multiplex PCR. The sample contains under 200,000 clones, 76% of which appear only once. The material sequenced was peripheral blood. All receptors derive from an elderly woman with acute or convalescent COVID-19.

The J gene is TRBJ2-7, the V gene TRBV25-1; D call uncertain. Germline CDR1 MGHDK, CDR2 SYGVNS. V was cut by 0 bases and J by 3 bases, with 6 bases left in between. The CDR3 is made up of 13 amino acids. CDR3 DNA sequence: TGTGCCAGCAGTGAATACCTCCGCTACGAGCAGTACTTC. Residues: CASSEYLRYEQYF.

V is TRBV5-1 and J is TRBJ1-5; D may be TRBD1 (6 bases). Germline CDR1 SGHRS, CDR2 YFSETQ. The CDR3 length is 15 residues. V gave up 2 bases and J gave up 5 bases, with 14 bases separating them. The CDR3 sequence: CASSLGGSGDQPQHF. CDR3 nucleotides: TGCGCCAGCAGCTTAGGGGGATCTGGCGATCAGCCCCAGCATTTT.

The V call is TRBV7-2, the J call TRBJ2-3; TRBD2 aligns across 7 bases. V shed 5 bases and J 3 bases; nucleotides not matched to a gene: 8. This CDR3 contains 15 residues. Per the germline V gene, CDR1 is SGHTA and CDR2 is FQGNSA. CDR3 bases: TGTGCCAGCAGCCGTGGGCTAGCGGAAACAGATACGCAGTATTTT. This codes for CASSRGLAETDTQYF. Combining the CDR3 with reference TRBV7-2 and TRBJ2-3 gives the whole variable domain GAGVSQSPSNKVTEKGKDVELRCDPISGHTALYWYRQSLGQGLEFLIYFQGNSAPDKSGLPSDRFSAERTGGSVSTLTIQRTQQEDSAVYLCASSRGLAETDTQYFGPGTRLTVL.

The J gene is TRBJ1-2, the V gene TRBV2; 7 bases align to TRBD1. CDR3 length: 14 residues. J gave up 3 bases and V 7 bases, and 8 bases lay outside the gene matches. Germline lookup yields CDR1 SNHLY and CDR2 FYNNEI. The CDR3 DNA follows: TGTGCCAGCATTGTTTTAGGGGGCTACTATGGCTACACCTTC. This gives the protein CASIVLGGYYGYTF.

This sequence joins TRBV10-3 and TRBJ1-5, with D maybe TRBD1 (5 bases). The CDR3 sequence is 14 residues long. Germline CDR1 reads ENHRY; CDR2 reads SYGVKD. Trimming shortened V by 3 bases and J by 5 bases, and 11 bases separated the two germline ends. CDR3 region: CAISESQGDQPQHF. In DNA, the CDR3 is TGTGCCATCAGTGAATCGCAGGGCGATCAGCCCCAGCATTTT.

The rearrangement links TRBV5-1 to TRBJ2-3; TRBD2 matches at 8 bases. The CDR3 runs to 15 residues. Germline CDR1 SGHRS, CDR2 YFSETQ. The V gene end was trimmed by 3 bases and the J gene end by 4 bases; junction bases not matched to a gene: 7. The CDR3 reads CASSSGLAGADTQYF. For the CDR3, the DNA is TGCGCCAGCAGCTCCGGACTAGCAGGGGCAGATACGCAGTATTTT. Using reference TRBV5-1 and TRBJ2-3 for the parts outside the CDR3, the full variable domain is KAGVTQTPRYLIKTRGQQVTLSCSPISGHRSVSWYQQTPGQGLQFLFEYFSETQRNKGNFPGRFSGRQFSNSRSEMNVSTLELGDSALYLCASSSGLAGADTQYFGPGTRLTVL.

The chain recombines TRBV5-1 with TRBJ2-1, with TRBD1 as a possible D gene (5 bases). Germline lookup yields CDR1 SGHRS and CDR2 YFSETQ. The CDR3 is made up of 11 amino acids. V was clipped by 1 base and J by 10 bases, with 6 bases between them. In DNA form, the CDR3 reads TGCGCCAGCAGCTTGCGACAGGAGCAGTTCTTC. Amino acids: CASSLRQEQFF. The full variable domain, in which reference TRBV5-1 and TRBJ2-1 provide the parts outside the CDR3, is KAGVTQTPRYLIKTRGQQVTLSCSPISGHRSVSWYQQTPGQGLQFLFEYFSETQRNKGNFPGRFSGRQFSNSRSEMNVSTLELGDSALYLCASSLRQEQFFGPGTRLTVL.

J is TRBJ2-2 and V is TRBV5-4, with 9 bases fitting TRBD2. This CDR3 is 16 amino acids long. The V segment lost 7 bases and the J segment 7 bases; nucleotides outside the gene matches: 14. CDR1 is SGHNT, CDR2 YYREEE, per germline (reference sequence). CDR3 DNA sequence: TGTGCCAGCGGACCCCTTGCGGGGGGGGATGGCGGGGAGCTGTTTTTT. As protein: CASGPLAGGDGGELFF.

The CDR3 DNA sequence: TGTGCCAGCAGCCTGGGACTAGCGGGGGGGCAAGAGACCCAGTACTTC. This sequence encodes CASSLGLAGGQETQYF. The chain recombines TRBV7-2 with TRBJ2-5; 16 nucleotides line up with TRBD2. This CDR3 is built from 16 residues. The J segment lost 2 bases and the V segment lost 5 bases, leaving 2 bases of the junction unmatched. The V gene's germline CDR1 is SGHTA and CDR2 FQGNSA.

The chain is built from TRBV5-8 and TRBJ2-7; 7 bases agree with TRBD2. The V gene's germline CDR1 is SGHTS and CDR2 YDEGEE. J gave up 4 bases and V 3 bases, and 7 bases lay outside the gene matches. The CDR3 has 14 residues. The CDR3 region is CASSWASGDYEQYF. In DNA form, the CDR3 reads TGTGCCAGCAGCTGGGCTAGCGGAGATTACGAGCAGTACTTC.

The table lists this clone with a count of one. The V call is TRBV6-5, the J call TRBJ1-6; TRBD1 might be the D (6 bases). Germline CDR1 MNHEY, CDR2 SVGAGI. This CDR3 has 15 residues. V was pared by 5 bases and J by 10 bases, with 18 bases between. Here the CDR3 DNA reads TGTGCCAGCAGTCCCCAGGGGCCCCTAGTGTCACCCCTCCACTTT. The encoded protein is CASSPQGPLVSPLHF.

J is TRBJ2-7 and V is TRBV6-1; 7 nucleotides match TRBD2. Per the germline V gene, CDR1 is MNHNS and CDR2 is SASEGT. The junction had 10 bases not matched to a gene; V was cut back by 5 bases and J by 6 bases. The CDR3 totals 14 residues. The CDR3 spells CASSKLFTGGEQYF. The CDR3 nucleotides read TGTGCCAGCAGTAAACTTTTTACGGGGGGCGAGCAGTACTTC.

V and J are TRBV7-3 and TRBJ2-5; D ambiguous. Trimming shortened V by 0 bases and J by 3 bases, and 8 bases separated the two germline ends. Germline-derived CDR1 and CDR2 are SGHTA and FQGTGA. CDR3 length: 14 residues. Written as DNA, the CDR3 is TGTGCCAGCAGCTTAACCCGCAGGAAAGAGACCCAGTACTTC. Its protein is CASSLTRRKETQYF.

The DNA for the CDR3 is TGCGCCAGCAGCTGGAATACAGGGGATTACACTGAAGCTTTCTTT. Protein: CASSWNTGDYTEAFF. J is TRBJ1-1 and V is TRBV5-1; 7 nucleotides align to TRBD1. Germline V lookup: CDR1 SGHRS, CDR2 YFSETQ. After removal of 3 bases from V and 3 bases from J, the junction contained 8 bases not matched to a gene. This CDR3 has 15 amino acids.

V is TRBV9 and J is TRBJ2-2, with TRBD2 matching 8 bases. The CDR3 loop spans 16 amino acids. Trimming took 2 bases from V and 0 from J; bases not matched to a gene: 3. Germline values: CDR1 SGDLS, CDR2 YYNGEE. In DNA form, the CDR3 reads TGTGCCAGCAGCGTCCGGGGGGGTTCGAACACCGGGGAGCTGTTTTTT. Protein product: CASSVRGGSNTGELFF.

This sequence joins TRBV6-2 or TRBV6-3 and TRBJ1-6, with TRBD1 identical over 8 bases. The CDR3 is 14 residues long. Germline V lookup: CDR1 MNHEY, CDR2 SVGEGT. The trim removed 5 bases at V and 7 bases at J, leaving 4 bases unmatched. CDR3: CASSPDRANSPLHF. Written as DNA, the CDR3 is TGTGCCAGCAGTCCGGACAGGGCGAATTCACCCCTCCACTTT.

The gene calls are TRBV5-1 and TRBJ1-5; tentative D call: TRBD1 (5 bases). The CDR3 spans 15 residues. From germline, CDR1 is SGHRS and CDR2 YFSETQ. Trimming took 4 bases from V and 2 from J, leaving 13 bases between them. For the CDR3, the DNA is TGCGCCAGCAGCATTACAGGAGATGGCAATCAGCCCCAGCATTTT. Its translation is CASSITGDGNQPQHF.